This T cell receptor (beta chain) was recorded in a study of Ad26.COV2.S vaccination and SARS-CoV-2 variants. Study-wide results and caveats: TCR breadth and depth analyses may have underestimated total T cell responses.

This sample's treatment: about 20 received Ad26.COV2.S at low or high dose, single or two shots; about 5 received placebo; per-sample allocation not given. After the first vaccine or placebo injection, samples were drawn on day 63. Trimming pared 4 bases from V and 0 bases from J, leaving 16 bases between. The CDR3 has 16 residues. Germline V gene sequence: CDR1 SGHRS, CDR2 YFSETQ. TCRdb's copy holds only in-frame clones and misses some; the assay was immunoSEQ multiplex PCR. Among approximately 410,000 clones, over 80% were seen once, and the ten largest hold about 1.7%. For this clone: The antigen remains unidentified.

Sequenced here: peripheral blood, sampled in a trial of Ad26.COV2.S vaccine versus placebo. The sequence came from a person aged 18-60 years who received the Ad26.COV2.S COVID-19 vaccine or a placebo. This chain connects TRBV5-1 to TRBJ1-2; D is uncertain. CDR3 region: CASSRNDAFTNYGYTF. The CDR3 nucleotides read TGCGCCAGCAGCAGGAACGACGCCTTCACTAACTATGGCTACACCTTC.